Listed below are T cell receptor beta chains from one sample, sequenced in a study of follicular helper T cells after annual influenza vaccination. TCRdb keeps only in-frame clones here, not all; method: immunoSEQ multiplex PCR. The table records 9,500 or so clones, approximately 82% of them present only once. The specimen was CXCR5- memory CD4+ T cells sorted from blood, collected 7 days after influenza vaccination. These receptors all stem from an adult who received the influenza vaccine. Each CDR3 is given with its conserved first and last residue. D genes are given only for firm matches.

j_call d_call v_call cdr3_aa
TRBJ1-5 - TRBV7-2 CASSLSVSNQPQHF
TRBJ2-6 TRBD1 TRBV19 CASSRDRGAGANVLTF
TRBJ1-2 - TRBV27 CASSSPSGGIYGYTF
TRBJ2-2 - TRBV5-6 CASSDSFYTGELFF
TRBJ1-3 - TRBV29-1 CSVLDTTSGNTIYF
TRBJ2-7 - TRBV28 CASSLQISYEQYF
TRBJ2-7 TRBD1 TRBV28 CASSGQGGSDEQYF
TRBJ2-3 - TRBV4-2 CASSQSFQGGLDTQYF
TRBJ2-3 - TRBV15 CATSLGAGSTDTQYF
TRBJ1-2 TRBD1 TRBV19 CASSSLGQDYGYTF
TRBJ1-5 - TRBV6-6 CASSLASQPQHF
TRBJ2-5 TRBD2 TRBV5-6 CASSLVAGGRETQYF
TRBJ1-1 - TRBV18 CASSQATNTEAFF
TRBJ2-7 - TRBV11-2 CASSHGTSSYEQYF
TRBJ1-6 - TRBV7-2 CASSLGGDGVGLPLHF
TRBJ2-7 - TRBV5-6 CASSLRGSGNSYEQYF
TRBJ1-3 - TRBV19 CASSNQQGAGNTIYF
TRBJ2-1 - TRBV18 CASSPRQSSYNEQFF
TRBJ1-5 - TRBV18 CASRGGLDQPQHF
TRBJ2-2 - TRBV19 CAGGTSNTGELFF